One T cell receptor (beta chain) is described in this entry. No antigen is known for it. The study profiled TCR beta VDJ and CDR3 using genomic DNA as template. MiXCR, applied by TCRdb to the reads, yields one record per CDR3 protein. Of 150,000 to 180,000 distinct CDR3 sequences in the sample, about 52% were seen once. Individuals selected for sequencing had exhibited CD8+CD57+ cell expansion on flow cytometry. This record comes from a study of CD8+CD57+ T cells in acquired aplastic anemia. Study-level information: When averaged, DNA from sorted CD4+ and CD8+ cells came to 3 to 3.5 ug. Findings and limits, study-wide: Any difference that existed in CD8+ Simpson's diversity between patients and controls was not significant.

CDR3 length equals 14 residues. Germline V gene data show CDR1 as SEHNR and CDR2 as FQNEAQ (reference sequence). V dropped 5 bases and J dropped 2; count of bases not matched to a gene: 6. The genes are TRBV7-9 and TRBJ2-7; 7 bases are shared with TRBD2. Sequenced input: sorted CD4+, CD8+, or CD8+CD57+ T cells (not recorded which) from PBMCs. This TCR was sampled from a human donor with aplastic anemia. Written as DNA, the CDR3 is TGTGCCAGCAGCGGGGGGGAAACAGCCTACGAGCAGTACTTC. It encodes CASSGGETAYEQYF.